This TCR beta chain originates from a study of OX40 agonist ivuxolimab in advanced cancers. Study-level points and caveats: Averaged across samples, CD8+ T cells carried more expanded clones than CD4+ did. Undetermined was the antigen specificity of the expanded peripheral T cells.

Concerning this clone: Its antigen is still unknown.

V was trimmed by 4 bases and J by 0 bases, leaving 12 bases between them. The V gene's germline CDR1 is SGHRS and CDR2 YFSETQ. The CDR3 consists of 15 residues. Profiling relied on immunoSEQ multiplex PCR, and the TCRdb table lists in-frame clones only, not all of them. The sample has 30,000 or so clones, 80% to 85% seen once. The sample here was CD4+ or CD8+ T cells sorted from blood, taken in a trial of the OX40 agonist ivuxolimab. The rearrangement uses TRBV5-1 and TRBJ2-3; TRBD2 is a possible D gene (6 bases). This clonotype was obtained from an adult with an advanced solid tumor such as melanoma, head and neck, liver or kidney cancer. CDR3 nucleotide sequence: TGCGCCAGCAGCCCACGGGACTTTAGCACAGATACGCAGTATTTT. It is translated as CASSPRDFSTDTQYF.